The present entry profiles one T cell receptor (beta chain) with its context. The repertoire was sequenced with immunoSEQ multiplex PCR; TCRdb's copy has only in-frame clones and lacks some. The sample lists 5,500 to 7,500 clones, 70% to 90% occurring once. This sample is drawn from a study of T cell clonotyping in hematopoietic cell transplantation. The sample was peripheral blood mononuclear cells, taken 180 days after allogeneic stem cell transplant. This receptor was taken from a female patient aged 50-59 years who had an allogeneic stem cell transplant from an unrelated donor, so the T cells may come from the graft donor. Some clones in this sample may be carry-over from other donors' samples.

CDR3 sequence (DNA): TGTGCCAGCTCACCACCGGGACGAAGCTCCTACGAGCAGTACTTC. Residues: CASSPPGRSSYEQYF. This chain uses TRBV18 with TRBJ2-7; the D gene could be TRBD1 or TRBD2 (5 bases each). Germline V gene sequence: CDR1 KGHSH, CDR2 LQKENI. The CDR3 sequence is 15 residues long. Trimming left V 0 bases short and J 0 bases short, with 9 bases between.